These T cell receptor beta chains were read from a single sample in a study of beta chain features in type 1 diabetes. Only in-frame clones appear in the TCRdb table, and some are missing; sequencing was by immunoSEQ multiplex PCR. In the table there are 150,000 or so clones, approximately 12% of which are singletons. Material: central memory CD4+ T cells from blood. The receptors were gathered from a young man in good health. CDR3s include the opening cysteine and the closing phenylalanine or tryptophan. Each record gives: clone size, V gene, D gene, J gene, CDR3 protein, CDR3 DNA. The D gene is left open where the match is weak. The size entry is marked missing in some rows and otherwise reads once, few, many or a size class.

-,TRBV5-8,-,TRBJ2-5,CASSSLSQGETQYF,TGTGCCAGCAGCTCACTCTCGCAGGGAGAGACCCAGTACTTC
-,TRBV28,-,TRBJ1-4,CASSARQVPRNEKLFF,TGTGCCAGCAGTGCCCGTCAGGTCCCTCGGAATGAAAAACTGTTTTTT
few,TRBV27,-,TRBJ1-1,CASSSPVGGNTEAFF,TGTGCCAGCAGTTCCCCCGTAGGGGGGAACACTGAAGCTTTCTTT
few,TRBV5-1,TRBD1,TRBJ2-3,CASFTGGTDTQYF,TGCGCCAGCTTTACAGGGGGCACAGATACGCAGTATTTT
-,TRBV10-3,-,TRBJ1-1,CAISPPRDTTEAFF,TGTGCCATCAGCCCGCCTCGGGATACCACTGAAGCTTTCTTT
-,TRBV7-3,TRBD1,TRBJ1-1,CASSRTGQGITEAFF,TGTGCCAGCAGCCGGACGGGACAGGGGATAACTGAAGCTTTCTTT
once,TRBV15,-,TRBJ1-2,CATSRELYGFGYTF,TGTGCCACCAGCAGAGAATTGTACGGATTTGGCTACACCTTC
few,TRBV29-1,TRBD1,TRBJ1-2,CSVPGTGNYGYTF,TGCAGCGTTCCCGGGACAGGGAACTATGGCTACACCTTC
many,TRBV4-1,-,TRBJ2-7,CASSQGSFSLSYEQYF,TGCGCCAGCAGCCAAGGGTCTTTCTCGCTTTCCTACGAGCAGTACTTC
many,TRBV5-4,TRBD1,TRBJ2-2,CASSPRTGGGFMAGELFF,TGTGCCAGCAGCCCGAGGACAGGGGGCGGGTTTATGGCCGGGGAGCTGTTTTTT
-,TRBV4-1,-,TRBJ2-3,CASSQASGTDTQYF,TGCGCCAGCAGCCAAGCGAGTGGCACAGATACGCAGTATTTT
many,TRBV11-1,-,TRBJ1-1,CASSLLSGGRWNTEAFF,TGTGCCAGCAGCTTACTAAGTGGTGGCAGGTGGAACACTGAAGCTTTCTTT
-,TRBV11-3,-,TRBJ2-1,CASSFPGGADNEQFF,TGTGCCAGCTCTTTCCCCGGGGGCGCGGACAATGAGCAGTTCTTC
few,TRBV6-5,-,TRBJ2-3,CASRRERTSTDTQYF,TGTGCCAGCAGGAGGGAGCGGACTAGCACAGATACGCAGTATTTT
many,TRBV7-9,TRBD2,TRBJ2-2,CASGWAGVPGELFF,TGTGCCAGCGGTTGGGCGGGAGTCCCCGGGGAGCTGTTTTTT
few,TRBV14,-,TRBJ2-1,CASSQGLRTWTARYSEQFF,TGTGCCAGCAGCCAAGGATTGCGGACCTGGACAGCGAGGTACAGTGAGCAGTTCTTC
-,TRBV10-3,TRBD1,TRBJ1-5,CAISRQGDQPQHF,TGTGCCATCAGCAGACAGGGAGATCAGCCCCAGCATTTT
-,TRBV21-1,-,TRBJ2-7,CASSKPRSADEYEQYF,TGTGCCAGCAGCAAACCCAGGTCGGCCGACGAGTACGAGCAGTACTTC
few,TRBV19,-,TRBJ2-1,CASSPTGTHNEQFF,TGTGCCAGTAGTCCGACAGGGACTCACAATGAGCAGTTCTTC
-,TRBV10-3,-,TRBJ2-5,CAISSGTRETQYF,TGTGCCATCAGTTCCGGGACTCGGGAGACCCAGTACTTC
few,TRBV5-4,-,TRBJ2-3,CASKKQGTIGTDTQYF,TGTGCCAGCAAGAAACAGGGAACTATAGGCACAGATACGCAGTATTTT
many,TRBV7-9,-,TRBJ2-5,CASSLDDGGETQYF,TGTGCCAGCAGCTTAGATGATGGAGGGGAGACCCAGTACTTC
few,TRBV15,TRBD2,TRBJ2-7,CATRTSGYEQYF,TGTGCCACCCGGACTAGCGGGTACGAGCAGTACTTC
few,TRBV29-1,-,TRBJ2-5,CSAGRRAETQYF,TGCAGCGCTGGGAGACGGGCAGAGACCCAGTACTTC
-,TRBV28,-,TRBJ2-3,CASSEGYTQYF,TGTGCCAGCAGTGAGGGATATACGCAGTATTTT
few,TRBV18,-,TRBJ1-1,CASSPDTEAFF,TGTGCCAGCTCACCCGATACTGAAGCTTTCTTT
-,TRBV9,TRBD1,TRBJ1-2,CASSGLGGGARGYTF,TGTGCCAGCAGCGGGCTCGGAGGGGGCGCTCGTGGCTACACCTTC
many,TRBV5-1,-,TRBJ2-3,CASSLQLSTDTQYF,TGCGCCAGCAGCTTGCAACTAAGCACAGATACGCAGTATTTT
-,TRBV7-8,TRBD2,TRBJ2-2,CASSLALAGVRTGELFF,TGTGCCAGCAGCTTAGCCCTAGCGGGAGTCCGCACCGGGGAGCTGTTTTTT
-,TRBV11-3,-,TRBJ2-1,CASSLGLADYNEQFF,TGTGCCAGCAGCTTAGGTCTAGCAGACTACAATGAGCAGTTCTTC
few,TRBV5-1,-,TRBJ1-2,CASNPDSDNYGYTF,TGCGCCAGCAATCCGGACAGCGACAACTATGGCTACACCTTC
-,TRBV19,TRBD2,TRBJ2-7,CASPRLLRGWTREQYF,TGTGCCAGCCCCCGCCTCTTGCGGGGGTGGACCCGCGAGCAGTACTTC
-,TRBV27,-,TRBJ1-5,CASSLSGRALLNHQPQHF,TGTGCCAGCAGTTTATCAGGCAGGGCACTACTCAATCATCAGCCCCAGCATTTT
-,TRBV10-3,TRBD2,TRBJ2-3,CAISEGLAGGNTQYF,TGTGCCATCAGTGAGGGGCTAGCGGGGGGAAATACGCAGTATTTT
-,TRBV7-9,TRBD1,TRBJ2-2,CASTLSGTDKTGELFF,TGTGCCAGCACCCTCTCCGGGACAGACAAGACCGGGGAGCTGTTTTTT
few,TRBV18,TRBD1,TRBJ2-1,CASSPPGQGAPEQFF,TGTGCCAGCTCACCACCCGGGCAGGGGGCGCCTGAGCAGTTCTTC
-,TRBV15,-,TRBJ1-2,CATSTRGFSYTF,TGTGCCACCAGCACTAGGGGGTTTTCGTACACCTTC
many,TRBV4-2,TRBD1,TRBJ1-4,CASSQERLNSGTGGRSGKLFF,TGTGCCAGCAGCCAAGAACGGCTGAATTCTGGAACAGGGGGCCGTTCCGGAAAACTGTTTTTT
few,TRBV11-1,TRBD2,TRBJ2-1,CASSLRGLAVYNEQFF,TGTGCCAGCAGCTTACGCGGGCTAGCGGTATACAATGAGCAGTTCTTC
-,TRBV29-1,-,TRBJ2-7,CSVRQGGFYEQYF,TGCAGCGTTCGACAGGGAGGCTTCTACGAGCAGTACTTC
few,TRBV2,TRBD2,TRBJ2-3,CASNSGSTDTQYF,TGTGCCAGCAACAGCGGGAGTACAGATACGCAGTATTTT
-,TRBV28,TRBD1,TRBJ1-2,CASTNPYRGRRDGYTF,TGTGCCAGCACCAACCCGTACAGGGGGCGTCGGGATGGCTACACCTTC
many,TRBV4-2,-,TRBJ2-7,CASSQLGDKAYEQYF,TGTGCCAGCAGCCAGCTCGGGGACAAAGCCTACGAGCAGTACTTC
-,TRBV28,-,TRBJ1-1,CASGSPAPLVAFF,TGTGCCAGCGGATCTCCGGCCCCGCTGGTGGCTTTCTTT
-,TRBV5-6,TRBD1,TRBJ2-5,CASSGTGTGVGETQYF,TGTGCCAGCAGCGGGACCGGGACAGGGGTAGGGGAGACCCAGTACTTC
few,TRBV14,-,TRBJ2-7,CASSQALVKVSSYEQYF,TGTGCCAGCAGCCAAGCCCTTGTGAAGGTGAGCTCCTACGAGCAGTACTTC
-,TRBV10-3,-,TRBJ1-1,CAISDMNAGAVAAFF,TGTGCCATCAGTGACATGAACGCCGGGGCCGTAGCGGCTTTCTTT
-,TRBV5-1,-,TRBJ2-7,CASRPWRAVRPTEQYF,TGCGCCAGCAGACCCTGGAGAGCCGTCCGTCCTACCGAGCAGTACTTC
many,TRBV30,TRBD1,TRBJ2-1,CAWRKPGQGNNEQFF,TGTGCCTGGAGGAAACCGGGACAGGGAAACAATGAGCAGTTCTTC
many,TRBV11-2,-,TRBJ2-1,CASSLYQGGEQFF,TGTGCCAGCAGCTTATATCAGGGTGGAGAGCAGTTCTTC
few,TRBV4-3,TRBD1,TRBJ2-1,CASSQEQGAWNEQFF,TGCGCCAGCAGCCAAGAACAGGGGGCTTGGAATGAGCAGTTCTTC
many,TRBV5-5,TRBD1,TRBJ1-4,CASSLEGQLNEKLFF,TGTGCCAGCAGCTTGGAGGGACAGCTTAATGAAAAACTGTTTTTT
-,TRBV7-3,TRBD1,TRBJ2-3,CASSSPGQPHTDTQYF,TGTGCCAGCAGCTCCCCGGGACAGCCCCACACAGATACGCAGTATTTT
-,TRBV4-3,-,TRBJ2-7,CASQPPVAYEQYF,TGCGCCAGCCAGCCACCGGTGGCCTACGAGCAGTACTTC
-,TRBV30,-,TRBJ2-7,CAWRTDRYSYEQYF,TGTGCCTGGAGAACAGACAGATACTCCTACGAGCAGTACTTC
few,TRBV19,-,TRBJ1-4,CASGSASATNEKLFF,TGTGCCAGTGGGTCGGCATCCGCAACTAATGAAAAACTGTTTTTT
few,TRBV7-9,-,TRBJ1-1,CASSLPGAAAAFF,TGTGCCAGCAGCTTACCAGGGGCGGCTGCTGCTTTCTTT